This T cell receptor beta chain came from a study of cytomegalovirus exposure and HLA in healthy donors. General study findings and limits: Sequencing likely produced, as an artifact, a cluster of highly shared sequence variants. Among donors in an Asian-associated ancestry cluster, a later analysis reportedly found fewer N-insertions than the approximately 670-donor mean.

Unrecorded immune exposures were likely, despite nominal health at sampling. Germline loops: CDR1 SGHDT, CDR2 YYEEEE. V was cut by 2 bases and J by 2 bases, with 7 bases left in between. The CDR3 consists of 13 residues. Notes on this clone: No antigen is known for it.

Vbeta (60) and Jbeta (13) primers were used in the PCR. Assay used: immunoSEQ multiplex PCR; TCRdb lists only in-frame clones, some missing. Among under 200,000 clones, approximately 78% were seen once, and the ten largest hold 0.7% to 0.95%. The chain is built from TRBV5-6 and TRBJ2-5; D ambiguous. This clonotype was obtained from a woman aged 18-29 years in good health and CMV-seronegative. The sequenced sample was PBMCs. The CDR3 loop reads CASSFLQQETQYF. The DNA of the CDR3 is TGTGCCAGCAGCTTTCTCCAGCAAGAGACCCAGTACTTC.